The 14 T cell receptor beta chains below were found in one sample sequenced in a study of CD8 T cell repertoires and HIV-1 epitope variants. Sequenced by immunoSEQ multiplex PCR; TCRdb stores in-frame clones only, minus some. The data contain about 3,100 clones, approximately 69% of them singletons. For these receptors, no antigen is known. Sequenced: cultured CD8+ T cells derived from PBMCs. These receptors were obtained from a male donor with HIV.

The V gene is TRBV6-6, the J gene TRBJ2-2; D is tentatively TRBD1 or TRBD2 (6 bases each). The CDR3 runs to 15 residues. V dropped 10 bases and J dropped 1 base, with 16 bases sitting between them. Germline lookup yields CDR1 MNHNY and CDR2 SVGAGI (reference sequence). CDR3 region: CATLWGAQNTGELFF. As DNA, the CDR3 is TGTGCCACCCTATGGGGGGCCCAGAACACCGGGGAGCTGTTTTTT.

The chain recombines TRBV4-2 with TRBJ2-1; D is undetermined. The germline V gene encodes CDR1 LGHNA and CDR2 YNFKEQ. V lost 0 bases, J lost 7 bases, and 1 base lay in between. The CDR3 contains 11 residues. The CDR3 loop reads CASSQDNEQFF. The CDR3 coding sequence is TGTGCCAGCAGCCAAGATAATGAGCAGTTCTTC.

This clone was seen a handful of times. The J gene is TRBJ2-5, the V gene TRBV5-1; 7 bases match TRBD1. J lost 2 bases, V lost 4 bases, and 8 bases had no gene match. The CDR3 spans 15 residues. The germline V gene encodes CDR1 SGHRS and CDR2 YFSETQ. CDR3 coding DNA: TGCGCCAGCAGCCCCGTTTCGGGACAGCAAGAGACCCAGTACTTC. Translating it yields CASSPVSGQQETQYF.

The chain is built from TRBV27 and TRBJ1-1; 8 positions match TRBD1. The length of the CDR3 is 14 residues. CDR1 is MNHEY, CDR2 SMNVEV, per germline (reference sequence). V lost 6 bases, J lost 0 bases, and 3 bases stayed unmatched. Written as DNA, the CDR3 is TGTGCCAGCAGCCTGGGACAGGTGAACACTGAAGCTTTCTTT. It specifies CASSLGQVNTEAFF.

This clone is medium-sized. CDR3 sequence: CARKLAGRNTGELFF. CDR3 DNA sequence: TGTGCCAGGAAGCTAGCGGGGAGGAACACCGGGGAGCTGTTTTTT. V is TRBV27 and J is TRBJ2-2; 9 nucleotides agree with TRBD2. Germline V gives CDR1 MNHEY, CDR2 SMNVEV (reference sequence). Germline trimming cut 9 bases from V and 1 base from J; bases unmatched to any gene: 6. The CDR3 spans 15 residues.

V is TRBV5-6 and J is TRBJ2-7; no clear D gene. The CDR3 runs 12 residues. Trimming shortened V by 2 bases and J by 4 bases, and 7 bases separated the two germline ends. Germline V lookup: CDR1 SGHDT, CDR2 YYEEEE. CDR3 in DNA: TGTGCCAGCAGCTTCGCCGAGTACGAGCAGTACTTC. Translated, it gives CASSFAEYEQYF.

V gene TRBV14 combines with J gene TRBJ2-3; 7 nucleotides align to TRBD2. The J segment lost 5 bases and the V segment lost 0 bases, leaving 11 bases of the junction unmatched. Germline CDR1 and CDR2: SGHDN and FVKESK. The length of the CDR3 is 17 residues. The CDR3 DNA reads TGTGCCAGCAGCCAAGATAGGAGGGAGGGCCGGGGAGATACGCAGTATTTT. Translating it yields CASSQDRREGRGDTQYF.

In this sample, this clone turned up a few times. The chain has TRBV5-6 and TRBJ2-7; no definite D call. This CDR3 comprises 12 residues. Looked up from germline, CDR1 is SGHDT and CDR2 is YYEEEE. V gave up 4 bases and J gave up 6 bases, with 11 bases separating them. This CDR3 is CASSLLSGEQYF. The CDR3 region has the DNA TGTGCCAGCAGCCTCCTATCAGGCGAGCAGTACTTC.

This chain connects TRBV5-1 to TRBJ1-2; perhaps TRBD1 as D (6 bases). Germline CDR1 SGHRS, CDR2 YFSETQ. This CDR3 has 12 residues. The V and J ends lost 4 bases and 8 bases respectively, with 12 bases between them. Here the CDR3 reads CASSQDSPGYTF. The CDR3 DNA reads TGCGCCAGCAGCCAGGACAGCCCGGGCTACACCTTC.

The V gene is TRBV6-5, the J gene TRBJ2-2; possibly TRBD1 or TRBD2 for D (5 bases each). V was clipped by 6 bases and J by 1 base, with 12 bases between them. The CDR3 has 15 residues. The germline gives CDR1 MNHEY, CDR2 SVGAGI. CDR3 in amino acids: CASRGRQKNTGELFF. In DNA, the CDR3 is TGTGCCAGCAGGGGGAGACAGAAGAACACCGGGGAGCTGTTTTTT.

V usage is TRBV4-1 and J usage is TRBJ1-6; D unclear. Germline CDR1 and CDR2: MGHRA and YSYEKL. The V end was cut by 1 base, the J end by 7 bases, with 8 bases between. The CDR3 has 14 residues. CDR3 sequence (DNA): TGCGCCAGCAGCCAAGGGGAACTAAATTCACCCCTCCACTTT. The encoded protein is CASSQGELNSPLHF.

This chain uses TRBV19 with TRBJ2-7; D perhaps matches TRBD2 (6 bases). The V gene lost 3 bases and the J gene lost 2 bases, with 11 bases spanning the gap. Germline loops: CDR1 LNHDA, CDR2 SQIVND (reference sequence). The CDR3 loop spans 14 amino acids. The CDR3 DNA sequence: TGTGCCAGTAGTATGGGAGGAAAGGCCTACGAGCAGTACTTC. Translation gives CASSMGGKAYEQYF.

The chain carries TRBV19 and TRBJ1-1; D may be TRBD1 (6 bases). Per the germline V gene, CDR1 is LNHDA and CDR2 is SQIVND (reference sequence). The CDR3 is made up of 15 amino acids. The ends were cut back, 0 bases at V and 5 bases at J, with 13 bases in the middle. CDR3 in amino acids: CASSIDRWGRTEAFF. DNA of the CDR3: TGTGCCAGTAGTATAGATCGCTGGGGGCGGACTGAAGCTTTCTTT. Variable domain in full (rest from reference TRBV19 and TRBJ1-1): DGGITQSPKYLFRKEGQNVTLSCEQNLNHDAMYWYRQDPGQGLRLIYYSQIVNDFQKGDIAEGYSVSREKKESFPLTVTSAQKNPTAFYLCASSIDRWGRTEAFFGQGTRLTVV.

This sequence joins TRBV7-6 and TRBJ1-1; D is possibly TRBD1 (6 bases). The CDR3 contains 16 residues. V lost 5 bases and J 0 bases, leaving 16 bases between the germline ends. Germline V gives CDR1 SGHVS, CDR2 FNYEAQ. DNA for the CDR3: TGTGCCAGCAGCCGGGGCCGGGACAAGTTGAACACTGAAGCTTTCTTT. As protein: CASSRGRDKLNTEAFF.